The 30 T cell receptor beta chains below were found in one sample sequenced in a study of blood T cell repertoires in COVID-19. Generated by immunoSEQ multiplex PCR, the TCRdb table keeps only in-frame clones and is missing some. The sample shows about 91,000 clones, 88% of them seen only once. The sequencing input was peripheral blood. These receptors came from a woman of 80 years or more with active COVID-19.

The chain carries TRBV19 and TRBJ1-2; D not certain. The CDR3 totals 14 residues. Trimming removed 3 bases at V and 2 bases at J, with 10 bases between. Germline loops: CDR1 LNHDA, CDR2 SQIVND (reference sequence). CDR3 residues: CASSIVQLNYGYTF. DNA for the CDR3: TGTGCCAGTAGTATCGTACAGCTAAACTATGGCTACACCTTC.

The chain combines TRBV6-4 with TRBJ2-1, with 11 bases that match TRBD2. With V trimmed by 7 bases and J by 5 bases, 10 bases remained unmatched. The CDR3 contains 16 residues. Looked up from germline, CDR1 is MRHNA and CDR2 is SNTAGT. The CDR3 sequence: CASIIAGGPHDNEQFF. The CDR3, as DNA: TGTGCCAGCATTATAGCGGGAGGGCCGCACGACAATGAGCAGTTCTTC.

The chain recombines TRBV29-1 with TRBJ1-6; 9 positions match TRBD1. The germline V gene has CDR1 SQVTM and CDR2 ANQGSEA. Trimming at V came to 6 bases and at J to 9 bases, leaving 6 bases not matched to a gene. The CDR3 sequence is 13 residues long. The CDR3 here is CSVRDRDGSPLHF. The CDR3 nucleotides read TGCAGCGTGAGGGACAGGGACGGTTCACCCCTCCACTTT.

This chain joins TRBV10-3 and TRBJ1-2; D call uncertain. The CDR3 totals 13 residues. Germline CDR1 ENHRY, CDR2 SYGVKD. V lost 7 bases to trimming and J lost 2 bases, with 11 bases between them. The CDR3 region has the DNA TGTGCCATCACCCCTGCAGGAAACTATGGCTACACCTTC. Its translation: CAITPAGNYGYTF.

The chain recombines TRBV19 with TRBJ1-1, with a tentative D call TRBD1 (6 bases). V lost 4 bases and J lost 0, with 9 bases in between. CDR3 length: 14 residues. Per the germline V gene, CDR1 is LNHDA and CDR2 is SQIVND (reference sequence). CDR3 region: CASSTGVMNTEAFF. The CDR3 nucleotides read TGTGCCAGTAGTACAGGGGTAATGAACACTGAAGCTTTCTTT. Drawing the rest from reference TRBV19 and TRBJ1-1, the complete variable domain is DGGITQSPKYLFRKEGQNVTLSCEQNLNHDAMYWYRQDPGQGLRLIYYSQIVNDFQKGDIAEGYSVSREKKESFPLTVTSAQKNPTAFYLCASSTGVMNTEAFFGQGTRLTVV.

This chain uses TRBV18 with TRBJ2-5, with D possibly being TRBD1 (6 bases). This CDR3 is 17 amino acids long. Trimming removed 2 bases from V and 3 bases from J, with 19 bases in between. Germline assignment: CDR1 KGHSH and CDR2 LQKENI. The CDR3 DNA sequence: TGTGCCAGCTCACCAGAAGGTGGCAGGGGCCGTAAAGAGACCCAGTACTTC. Translated, it gives CASSPEGGRGRKETQYF.

This clone was counted only a few times. The chain uses TRBV30 and TRBJ1-1; D is ambiguous. The germline V gene has CDR1 GTSNPN and CDR2 SVGIG (reference sequence). V lost 2 bases, J lost 1 base, and 8 bases lay in between. CDR3 length: 13 residues. CDR3 region: CAWSRQENTEAFF. The CDR3 nucleotides are TGTGCCTGGAGTCGTCAGGAGAACACTGAAGCTTTCTTT.

J is TRBJ2-3 and V is TRBV25-1, with 7 bases matching TRBD1. Germline assignment: CDR1 MGHDK and CDR2 SYGVNS. The CDR3 consists of 13 residues. Trimming took 10 bases from V and 6 from J; bases not matched to a gene: 10. The CDR3 DNA reads as TGTGCCACCATGGAAGGGGGCAGGGATACGCAGTATTTT. Translation: CATMEGGRDTQYF.

This rearrangement joins TRBV3-1 (or the pseudogene TRBV3-2) to TRBJ2-4; TRBD1 matches at 9 bases. The V segment lost 6 bases and the J segment 3 bases; nucleotides outside the gene matches: 6. The CDR3 covers 15 residues. Germline V gene data show CDR1 as LGHDT and CDR2 as YNNKEL (reference sequence). The chain's CDR3 is CASRQMTGGKNIQYF. The CDR3 bases are TGTGCCAGCAGGCAGATGACAGGGGGCAAAAACATTCAGTACTTC.

The V call is TRBV15, the J call TRBJ2-2, with TRBD2 matching over 9 bases. The CDR3 extends over 18 amino acids. V was pared by 0 bases and J by 6 bases, with 11 bases of the junction left unmatched. Germline-derived CDR1 and CDR2 are LNHNV and YYDKDF (reference sequence). The DNA for the CDR3 is TGTGCCACCAGCAGAGATTCAGCGGGAGGCCGGGGGGCCGGGGAGCTGTTTTTT. This encodes CATSRDSAGGRGAGELFF.

In its sample, this clone was seen once. The chain uses TRBV2 and TRBJ2-1; TRBD1 agrees at 7 bases. The CDR3 has 19 residues. Germline V gene data show CDR1 as SNHLY and CDR2 as FYNNEI. Germline trimming cut 10 bases from V and 1 base from J; bases unmatched to any gene: 22. In nucleotides, the CDR3 is TGTGCCAACCCACGTCCCAGCTCCTTCGAACAGGGGTCCTACAATGAGCAGTTCTTC. Translating it yields CANPRPSSFEQGSYNEQFF.

The chain uses TRBV28 and TRBJ2-1; TRBD2 matches at 8 bases. Losses at the gene ends were 2 bases for V and 8 bases for J; bases not matched to a gene: 5. The V gene's germline CDR1 is MDHEN and CDR2 SYDVKM. This CDR3 has 14 residues. As DNA, the CDR3 is TGTGCCAGCAGTTTAGCGGGAGGAGTACATGAGCAGTTCTTC. This codes for CASSLAGGVHEQFF.

This chain connects TRBV10-3 to TRBJ1-5; no reliable D call. Germline V gives CDR1 ENHRY, CDR2 SYGVKD. This CDR3 spans 15 amino acids. V lost 6 bases and J lost 3, with 15 bases in between. CDR3 DNA sequence: TGTGCCATCAGCCTCGGGGTAGGGCACAATCAGCCCCAGCATTTT. This gives the protein CAISLGVGHNQPQHF.

V is TRBV6-1 and J is TRBJ1-2, with a possible D match to TRBD1 (6 bases). Germline V CDR1 and CDR2: MNHNS, SASEGT. The CDR3 has 14 amino acids. The ends were cut back, 1 base at V and 11 bases at J, with 17 bases in the middle. The CDR3 DNA follows: TGTGCCAGCAGTGAAGAGTGGGGCGTAGGGGGTTACACCTTC. This encodes CASSEEWGVGGYTF.

The genes are TRBV19 and TRBJ2-6; 8 nucleotides line up with TRBD1. Germline CDR1 and CDR2: LNHDA and SQIVND (reference sequence). The V and J ends lost 3 bases and 0 bases, in that order; junction bases with no gene match: 10. CDR3 length: 19 amino acids. The CDR3 DNA reads as TGTGCCAGTAGTATTTGGGCAGACAGGGGTGGCTCTGGGGCCAACGTCCTGACTTTC. Translated, it gives CASSIWADRGGSGANVLTF.

V and J are TRBV19 and TRBJ2-1; D is possibly TRBD1 (5 bases). V gave up 10 bases and J gave up 3 bases, with 22 bases separating them. CDR1 and CDR2 (germline): LNHDA, SQIVND (reference sequence). This CDR3 contains 16 residues. CDR3 nucleotide sequence: TGTGCCACCTCGAATGCGGCCAGGGCTATCTACAATGAGCAGTTCTTC. It specifies CATSNAARAIYNEQFF. The whole variable domain, remainder taken from reference TRBV19 and TRBJ2-1, is DGGITQSPKYLFRKEGQNVTLSCEQNLNHDAMYWYRQDPGQGLRLIYYSQIVNDFQKGDIAEGYSVSREKKESFPLTVTSAQKNPTAFYLCATSNAARAIYNEQFFGPGTRLTVL.

This chain uses TRBV6-2 or TRBV6-3 with TRBJ2-7; 10 bases match TRBD2. The junction had 9 bases not matched to a gene; V was cut back by 4 bases and J by 6 bases. Germline V gives CDR1 MNHEY, CDR2 SVGEGT. This CDR3 has 15 residues. This CDR3 is CASSSLAGEMSEQYF. DNA for the CDR3: TGTGCCAGCAGTTCCCTAGCGGGAGAGATGTCCGAGCAGTACTTC.

The gene calls are TRBV9 and TRBJ2-5, with 7 bases aligning to TRBD2. Germline V gene sequence: CDR1 SGDLS, CDR2 YYNGEE. This CDR3 is 14 amino acids long. Trimming removed 3 bases from V and 2 bases from J; junction bases left unmatched: 4. The CDR3 DNA sequence: TGTGCCAGCAGCGGAGCGGGGCAACAAGAGACCCAGTACTTC. The encoded protein is CASSGAGQQETQYF.

The chain is built from TRBV6-5 and TRBJ2-1, with D perhaps matching TRBD1 (5 bases). Germline V lookup: CDR1 MNHEY, CDR2 SVGAGI. V lost 6 bases and J lost 5, with 17 bases in between. CDR3 length: 15 residues. CDR3 DNA: TGTGCCAGCAGGCTGATGTGGCAGGGCCACAATGAGCAGTTCTTC. This codes for CASRLMWQGHNEQFF.

This clone is labeled as medium-sized. The rearrangement uses TRBV6-2 or TRBV6-3 and TRBJ2-7; the D gene is possibly TRBD1 (6 bases). CDR1 is MNHEY, CDR2 SVGEGT, per germline. The CDR3 consists of 14 residues. The V and J ends lost 0 bases and 2 bases respectively, with 8 bases between them. The chain's CDR3 is CASSYSTGPYEQYF. CDR3 nucleotides: TGTGCCAGCAGTTACTCCACAGGGCCCTACGAGCAGTACTTC.

The rearrangement joins TRBV19 to TRBJ2-7, with 14 positions matching TRBD2. V lost 3 bases, J lost 3 bases, and 1 base stayed unmatched. Germline lookup yields CDR1 LNHDA and CDR2 SQIVND (reference sequence). The CDR3 loop spans 15 amino acids. CDR3 in DNA: TGTGCCAGTAGTATTGGACTAGCGGGAGGCTACGAGCAGTACTTC. Translating gives CASSIGLAGGYEQYF.

The chain couples TRBV10-3 to TRBJ1-4, with a weak D call TRBD1 (5 bases). CDR3 length: 16 residues. Trimming took 3 bases from V and 10 from J, leaving 21 bases between them. The germline V gene has CDR1 ENHRY and CDR2 SYGVKD. For the CDR3, the DNA is TGTGCCATCAGTGACAAAGAGGTCGGACACCGCGGAAAACTGTTTTTT. Its protein product is CAISDKEVGHRGKLFF.

The chain links TRBV4-2 to TRBJ2-1, with TRBD2 matching over 13 bases. The J segment lost 9 bases and the V segment lost 0 bases, leaving 14 bases of the junction unmatched. CDR3 size: 19 residues. Germline CDR1 is LGHNA and CDR2 is YNFKEQ. The CDR3 is CASSQERVGLAGVAAEQFF. The CDR3 nucleotides are TGTGCCAGCAGCCAAGAGAGGGTTGGACTAGCGGGAGTAGCAGCTGAGCAGTTCTTC.

V is TRBV6-5 and J is TRBJ2-7, with 8 bases fitting TRBD2. CDR1 and CDR2 (germline): MNHEY, SVGAGI. The CDR3 is 15 amino acids. Germline trimming cut 3 bases from V and 1 base from J; bases unmatched to any gene: 5. Here the CDR3 reads CASSYGTSGSYEQYF. The CDR3 region has the DNA TGTGCCAGCAGTTATGGGACTAGTGGATCCTACGAGCAGTACTTC.

CDR3 loop: CASSLGNRADYEQYF. CDR3 DNA: TGTGCCAGCAGCTTAGGCAACAGGGCCGACTACGAGCAGTACTTC. The V call is TRBV11-2, the J call TRBJ2-7; D possibly corresponds to TRBD1 (6 bases). Germline lookup yields CDR1 SGHAT and CDR2 FQNNGV. The CDR3 sequence is 15 residues long. V dropped 1 base and J dropped 3 bases, with 13 bases sitting between them.

The CDR3 here is CASSLNRDYGYTF. The CDR3 DNA sequence: TGTGCCAGCAGTCTAAACAGGGACTATGGCTACACCTTC. This chain joins TRBV6-6 and TRBJ1-2, with a weak D call TRBD1 (6 bases). The V and J ends lost 5 bases and 3 bases respectively, with 10 bases between them. Germline CDR1 MNHNY, CDR2 SVGAGI (reference sequence). This CDR3 contains 13 residues.

The table lists this clone with a count of one. CDR3 nucleotide sequence: TGTGCCAGTAGTATCACGGGGGGGAACACCGGGGAGCTGTTTTTT. This translates into CASSITGGNTGELFF. V is TRBV19 and J is TRBJ2-2; 7 bases line up with TRBD2. CDR3 length: 15 residues. Trimming took 3 bases from V and 1 from J; bases not matched to a gene: 2. Germline loops: CDR1 LNHDA, CDR2 SQIVND (reference sequence).

This chain uses TRBV29-1 with TRBJ2-3; TRBD2 is a possible D gene (6 bases). The CDR3 runs to 14 residues. Germline V gene lookup returns CDR1 SQVTM and CDR2 ANQGSEA. Trimming took off 3 bases at V and 2 bases at J, with 12 bases between the two ends. CDR3 protein: CSVDSGYNTDTQYF. CDR3 in DNA: TGCAGCGTTGATAGCGGTTATAACACAGATACGCAGTATTTT.

The chain couples TRBV2 to TRBJ2-5; 10 bases map to TRBD1. With V trimmed by 8 bases and J by 1 base, 7 bases remained unmatched. Per germline, CDR1 SNHLY and CDR2 FYNNEI. The CDR3 is 15 amino acids. The CDR3 DNA reads TGTGCCAGCCGAGGACAGGGGGTTATCCAAGAGACCCAGTACTTC. Protein: CASRGQGVIQETQYF.

The gene calls are TRBV15 and TRBJ2-7; TRBD1 matches at 10 bases. V lost 1 base to trimming and J lost 3 bases; unmatched junction nucleotides: 9. Germline lookup yields CDR1 LNHNV and CDR2 YYDKDF (reference sequence). The CDR3 length is 17 residues. The CDR3 loop reads CATSRATGTGAIYEQYF. For the CDR3, the DNA is TGTGCCACCAGCAGAGCAACCGGGACAGGGGCCATCTACGAGCAGTACTTC.